This TCR beta chain originates from a study of blood T cell repertoires in COVID-19. Study summary: Collection of acute and convalescent COVID-19 samples took place in the United States, Italy and Spain. In each case, the material was cDNA or gDNA derived from T cells, B-cell-depleted T cells, or PBMCs.

Methods used by the authors: Reference gene primers were amplified, and this amplification served to estimate nucleated cell counts. Only in-frame clones appear in the TCRdb table, and some are missing; sequencing was by immunoSEQ multiplex PCR. Clonal size and the V and J genes are those of that table, whereas D and trimming came from the DNA. Of 200,000 to 250,000 clones listed, roughly nine tenths were seen once; the top ten hold under 6.5%. Germline CDR1 reads SGHNT; CDR2 reads YYREEE (reference sequence). The V gene end was trimmed by 4 bases and the J gene end by 1 base; junction bases not matched to a gene: 7. The CDR3 has 16 amino acids.

The sequencing input was peripheral blood. The sequence derives from a man aged 60 to 75 with acute or convalescent COVID-19. V usage is TRBV5-4 and J usage is TRBJ1-1; 10 nucleotides agree with TRBD1. For the CDR3, the DNA is TGTGCCAGCAGCCGAGGGACAGGGGCCTCGAACACTGAAGCTTTCTTT. Its protein product is CASSRGTGASNTEAFF.